These T cell receptor beta chains were read from a single sample in a study of Graves' ophthalmopathy and Graves' hyperthyroidism. TCRdb itself ran the multiplex PCR reads through MiXCR, one entry per CDR3 protein. Seen here are under 350,000 distinct CDR3 sequences, roughly a sixth observed once, and the top ten hold approximately 13%. The sequencing input was peripheral blood. These receptor sequences come from an adult man with Graves' ophthalmopathy. CDR3s include the opening cysteine and the closing phenylalanine or tryptophan. The D gene is left open where the match is weak. A row's size may be missing; if present it is once, few, many or a size class.

clone size	D gene	V gene	CDR3 length	J gene	CDR3 protein	CDR3 DNA
many	-	TRBV11-2	19	TRBJ2-6	CASSRKRRSPSPGANVLTF	TGTGCCAGCAGCCGTAAGCGACGGTCCCCCTCTCCTGGGGCCAACGTCCTGACTTTC
-	TRBD1	TRBV25-1	16	TRBJ2-7	CAPSPLSRQGEDEQYF	TGTGCGCCAAGTCCTCTGTCGAGACAGGGGGAGGACGAGCAGTACTTC
many	-	TRBV10-3	12	TRBJ1-5	CAIRQDNQPQHF	TGTGCCATCAGACAGGACAATCAGCCCCAGCATTTT
-	-	TRBV28	16	TRBJ2-7	CASSSPGGQTTYEQYF	TGTGCCAGCAGTAGCCCCGGGGGCCAGACCACTTACGAGCAGTACTTC
many	TRBD1	TRBV27	14	TRBJ2-7	CASSFRDRGHEQYF	TGTGCCAGCAGTTTCCGGGACAGGGGGCACGAGCAGTACTTC
-	-	TRBV6-5	15	TRBJ1-2	CASSYAGTRDYGYTF	TGTGCCAGCAGTTACGCAGGGACTAGGGACTATGGCTACACCTTC
many	-	TRBV3-1	13	TRBJ2-7	CASSQEAGFGQYF	TGTGCCAGCAGCCAAGAAGCCGGGTTCGGGCAGTACTTC
-	TRBD1	TRBV24-1	15	TRBJ2-5	CATSVGQGVGETQYF	TGTGCCACCAGCGTGGGACAGGGGGTCGGAGAGACCCAGTACTTC
-	TRBD1	TRBV7-6	18	TRBJ1-1	CASSLVGGQGQLSTEAFF	TGTGCCAGCAGCTTAGTAGGGGGACAGGGGCAGCTAAGCACTGAAGCTTTCTTT
-	TRBD2	TRBV28	15	TRBJ2-7	CASTPTLTSGYEQYF	TGTGCCAGCACACCGACCCTGACTAGCGGCTACGAGCAGTACTTC
many	-	TRBV6-1	14	TRBJ2-2	CASIGGANTGELFF	TGTGCCAGCATCGGCGGCGCGAACACCGGGGAGCTGTTTTTT
many	-	TRBV10-3	13	TRBJ2-4	CAISEPAKNIQYF	TGTGCCATCAGTGAACCAGCCAAAAACATTCAGTACTTC
many	-	TRBV24-1	12	TRBJ1-3	CATSASGNTIYF	TGTGCCACCAGTGCTTCTGGAAACACCATATATTTT
many	TRBD2	TRBV20-1	19	TRBJ2-7	CSARGDPGLAGRAPYEQYF	TGCAGTGCTAGAGGGGATCCGGGACTAGCGGGCAGAGCCCCCTACGAGCAGTACTTC
many	-	TRBV9	15	TRBJ1-1	CASSVTPDSDTEAFF	TGTGCCAGCAGCGTAACTCCTGATTCGGACACTGAAGCTTTCTTT
many	-	TRBV12-3/TRBV12-4	14	TRBJ1-2	CASSFGQPDGGYTF	TGTGCCAGCAGTTTTGGCCAGCCAGACGGTGGCTACACCTTC
many	-	TRBV12-3/TRBV12-4	13	TRBJ2-4	CASSFAEANIQYF	TGTGCCAGCAGTTTCGCCGAGGCAAACATTCAGTACTTC
many	-	TRBV6-5	14	TRBJ1-1	CASSQPGVRTEAFF	TGTGCCAGCAGTCAGCCAGGGGTTCGCACTGAAGCTTTCTTT
many	-	TRBV18	15	TRBJ2-5	CASSPPSRDSETQYF	TGTGCCAGCTCACCACCGTCCCGGGACTCGGAGACCCAGTACTTC
many	-	TRBV7-2	14	TRBJ2-5	CASSPRASQETQYF	TGTGCCAGCAGCCCCAGGGCCAGCCAAGAGACCCAGTACTTC
many	-	TRBV6-2/TRBV6-3	15	TRBJ2-7	CASTEARDFSYEQYF	TGTGCCAGCACCGAGGCCCGGGATTTCTCCTACGAGCAGTACTTC
few	TRBD2	TRBV7-8	16	TRBJ2-2	CASSFGGRVGTGELFF	TGTGCCAGCAGCTTCGGCGGGAGGGTGGGCACCGGGGAGCTGTTTTTT
-	-	TRBV28	14	TRBJ1-1	CASSLTKKNTEAFF	TGTGCCAGCAGTCTTACTAAGAAGAACACTGAAGCTTTCTTT
-	-	TRBV6-1	15	TRBJ2-5	CASSRSGTLQETQYF	TGTGCCAGCAGCCGAAGCGGGACACTCCAAGAGACCCAGTACTTC
many	-	TRBV7-2	11	TRBJ1-1	CASSPSAKAFF	TGTGCCAGCAGCCCCAGTGCTAAAGCTTTCTTT
few	TRBD2	TRBV18	16	TRBJ2-7	CASSPPGTSASYEQYF	TGTGCCAGCTCACCACCCGGGACTAGCGCCTCCTACGAGCAGTACTTC
many	-	TRBV4-1	16	TRBJ2-2	CASSQWRRGYTGELFF	TGCGCCAGCAGCCAATGGCGTCGGGGGTACACCGGGGAGCTGTTTTTT
many	-	TRBV6-1	13	TRBJ1-2	CASSELVSYGYTF	TGTGCCAGCAGTGAACTCGTTTCCTATGGCTACACCTTC
many	-	TRBV7-2	14	TRBJ1-2	CASRLGAVSYGYTF	TGTGCCAGCAGGCTTGGGGCGGTGAGCTATGGCTACACCTTC
many	-	TRBV6-5	12	TRBJ1-1	CASYDTWGEAFF	TGTGCCAGCTATGACACCTGGGGTGAAGCTTTCTTT
many	-	TRBV11-2	16	TRBJ2-4	CASSLGTGLAKNIQYF	TGTGCCAGCAGTCTCGGAACAGGACTAGCCAAAAACATTCAGTACTTC
-	TRBD1	TRBV27	15	TRBJ1-1	CASSPGQGRSTEAFF	TGTGCCAGCAGTCCGGGACAGGGGCGATCCACTGAAGCTTTCTTT
many	-	TRBV27	15	TRBJ1-6	CASSSPGGRNSPLHF	TGTGCCAGCAGTTCACCCGGCGGGAGAAATTCACCCCTCCACTTT
many	-	TRBV3-1	12	TRBJ1-1	CASSQDRRKAFF	TGTGCCAGCAGCCAAGATAGGAGGAAAGCTTTCTTT
many	-	TRBV10-3	14	TRBJ2-7	CAISDSAGLYEQYF	TGTGCCATCAGTGACTCGGCAGGGTTGTACGAGCAGTACTTC
many	-	TRBV4-3	15	TRBJ1-5	CASSQGHGGNQPQHF	TGCGCCAGCAGCCAAGGACACGGGGGCAATCAGCCCCAGCATTTT
many	-	TRBV19	16	TRBJ1-2	CASSASDRGGNYGYTF	TGTGCCAGTAGTGCCTCTGACAGAGGGGGTAACTATGGCTACACCTTC
-	-	TRBV20-1	15	TRBJ2-7	CSASGGLRSPYEQYF	TGCAGTGCCTCCGGGGGACTCCGATCTCCCTACGAGCAGTACTTC
-	-	TRBV9	13	TRBJ1-1	CASSSAPNTEAFF	TGTGCCAGCAGCTCAGCGCCAAACACTGAAGCTTTCTTT
many	TRBD2	TRBV3-1	18	TRBJ2-5	CASSQAISGLAGQETQYF	TGTGCCAGCAGCCAGGCCATTTCGGGACTAGCGGGCCAAGAGACCCAGTACTTC
many	-	TRBV6-1	16	TRBJ1-1	CASREGHDPMNTEAFF	TGTGCCAGCAGGGAGGGACATGACCCGATGAACACTGAAGCTTTCTTT
many	-	TRBV6-5	15	TRBJ2-5	CASSYSSGNRETQYF	TGTGCCAGCAGTTACTCGTCGGGAAATCGGGAGACCCAGTACTTC
-	-	TRBV12-3/TRBV12-4	14	TRBJ1-2	CASRPGRWGYGYTF	TGTGCCAGCAGGCCGGGCAGATGGGGCTATGGCTACACCTTC
-	-	TRBV6-2/TRBV6-3	13	TRBJ1-6	CASGEGEASPLHF	TGTGCCAGCGGCGAAGGGGAGGCTTCACCCCTCCACTTT
-	-	TRBV6-1	16	TRBJ2-7	CASSREGSGRGYEQYF	TGTGCCAGTAGTCGTGAGGGATCGGGAAGGGGCTACGAGCAGTACTTC
many	TRBD1	TRBV5-1	15	TRBJ2-7	CASSLTGGNYYEQYF	TGCGCCAGCAGCTTGACAGGGGGCAATTACTACGAGCAGTACTTC
many	-	TRBV6-1	15	TRBJ1-2	CASSVEGVGGYGYTF	TGTGCCAGCAGTGTAGAAGGGGTAGGAGGCTATGGCTACACCTTC
many	-	TRBV18	15	TRBJ1-2	CASSPQSGFDYGYTF	TGTGCCAGCTCACCACAATCCGGGTTCGACTATGGCTACACCTTC
-	-	TRBV29-1	14	TRBJ2-5	CSGSEVRRGETQYF	TGCAGCGGCTCGGAGGTTAGACGGGGAGAGACCCAGTACTTC
many	-	TRBV5-1	12	TRBJ1-2	CASSFDLRGYTF	TGCGCCAGCAGCTTCGACTTGAGGGGCTACACCTTC